The 2 T cell receptor beta chains listed next were all sequenced from one sample in a study of T cells in Graves' hyperthyroidism and ophthalmopathy. Amplified TCR beta CDR3 regions came from RNA transcripts. RT-PCR in the first round (using the HTBI primer set) targeted the TCR CDR3. TCRdb independently ran MiXCR on the multiplex PCR reads; one entry per CDR3 protein. The data show 550,000 to 850,000 distinct CDR3 sequences, with about 17% seen just once and around 15% held by the top ten. Sequenced: blood. The receptors were gathered from a woman aged 50 to 65 with Graves' hyperthyroidism that later progressed to Graves' ophthalmopathy.

The chain links TRBV2 to TRBJ1-1, with TRBD1 identical over 7 bases. CDR3 length equals 14 residues. V trimming: 8 bases; J trimming: 1 base; junction bases outside the gene matches: 7. Germline V gene sequence: CDR1 SNHLY, CDR2 FYNNEI. CDR3 residues: CASRNRGQNTEAFF. In nucleotides, the CDR3 is TGTGCCAGCCGGAACAGGGGCCAGAACACTGAAGCTTTCTTT.

In its sample, this clonotype was seen a few times. J is TRBJ2-3 and V is TRBV3-1, with TRBD1 as a possible D gene (6 bases). The CDR3 spans 17 residues. Germline CDR1 and CDR2: LGHDT and YNNKEL (reference sequence). V lost 0 bases to trimming and J lost 4 bases, with 17 bases between them. The CDR3: CASSQDFDSGTSDTQYF. In nucleotides, the CDR3 is TGTGCCAGCAGCCAAGATTTTGACAGTGGGACATCAGATACGCAGTATTTT.